These 9 T cell receptor beta chains were all obtained from the same sample, sequenced in a study of blood T cells in healthy people across ages (dated by TCRdb to 2013 to 2016). The library was obtained by 5' RACE. The second PCR ran for roughly 7 to 11 cycles and used a J-beta primer mix along with a sample-barcoded 5' primer. Clones were called with MiXCR by TCRdb after fastp trimmed the public reads at Q25, and only in-frame beta chains were retained. When rows share a CDR3 protein, they turn into one entry using the most common DNA and genes. Counted in this sample were around 1,900,000 distinct CDR3 sequences; roughly two fifths of them appeared once. Roughly 23% of the sample goes to the ten largest clones. Sequencing was done on a sample of blood. These receptors all come from a human donor in good health.

This clonotype was seen more than once but under ten times. This chain links TRBV4-1 with TRBJ2-5; perhaps TRBD2 as D (5 bases). Germline V gives CDR1 MGHRA, CDR2 YSYEKL. The CDR3 has 13 residues. Trimming pared 3 bases from V and 11 bases from J, leaving 16 bases between. CDR3 amino acids: CASSHVEGSEQYF. In DNA, the CDR3 is TGCGCCAGCAGCCACGTCGAGGGTTCTGAGCAGTACTTC.

The gene calls are TRBV4-3 and TRBJ2-5, with D tentatively TRBD1 or TRBD2 (5 bases each). The V end was cut by 1 base, the J end by 5 bases, with 14 bases between. CDR1 and CDR2 (germline): LGHNA, YSLEER. The CDR3 totals 15 residues. The CDR3 spells CASSQVEGWGETQYF. In nucleotides, the CDR3 is TGCGCCAGCAGCCAAGTCGAGGGGTGGGGGGAGACCCAGTACTTC.

V and J are TRBV29-1 and TRBJ1-2, with D perhaps matching TRBD1 (6 bases). V lost 3 bases to trimming and J lost 3 bases, with 17 bases between them. Germline V gene sequence: CDR1 SQVTM, CDR2 ANQGSEA. The CDR3 consists of 15 residues. CDR3 DNA: TGCAGCGTTGACCTTAGCGGGGACATCTACTATGGCTACACCTTC. This codes for CSVDLSGDIYYGYTF.

This clonotype was picked up a small number of times. V and J are TRBV29-1 and TRBJ2-7, with D hard to call. The germline CDR1 and CDR2 sequences are SQVTM and ANQGSEA. The length of the CDR3 is 15 residues. Trimming stripped 0 bases from V and 5 bases from J, with 17 bases between. DNA for the CDR3: TGCAGCGTTGAAGATAAGGGTGCTTGGCCCGACGAGCAGTACTTC. This translates into CSVEDKGAWPDEQYF.

The rearrangement links TRBV7-3 to TRBJ1-5, with a tentative D call TRBD1 (6 bases). Germline CDR1 reads SGHTA; CDR2 reads FQGTGA. V lost 1 base and J lost 0, with 19 bases in between. The CDR3 runs 19 residues. This CDR3 is CASSLNGDTQTYSNQPQHF. CDR3 nucleotides: TGTGCCAGCAGCTTAAACGGGGACACCCAGACTTATAGCAATCAGCCCCAGCATTTT.

This clonotype was seen only a few times. This chain connects TRBV13 to TRBJ2-7; 7 positions match TRBD1. This CDR3 is built from 15 residues. The V segment lost 4 bases and the J segment 0 bases; nucleotides outside the gene matches: 6. The germline V gene has CDR1 PRHDT and CDR2 FYEKMQ (reference sequence). The CDR3: CASSYGTASSYEQYF. CDR3 nucleotides: TGTGCCAGCAGCTACGGGACAGCGAGCTCCTACGAGCAGTACTTC. Variable domain in full (rest from reference TRBV13 and TRBJ2-7): AAGVIQSPRHLIKEKRETATLKCYPIPRHDTVYWYQQGPGQDPQFLISFYEKMQSDKGSIPDRFSAQQFSDYHSELNMSSLELGDSALYFCASSYGTASSYEQYFGPGTRLTVT.

This clonotype was detected a few times. The chain recombines TRBV4-2 with TRBJ1-1; D is unclear. The germline V gene has CDR1 LGHNA and CDR2 YNFKEQ. Trimming stripped 0 bases from V and 1 base from J, with 6 bases between. The CDR3 extends over 14 amino acids. The CDR3 sequence: CASSQDAGNTEAFF. The CDR3 DNA sequence: TGTGCCAGCAGCCAAGATGCAGGGAACACTGAAGCTTTCTTT.

The genes are TRBV7-9 and TRBJ2-1, with 11 bases that match TRBD2. J was trimmed by 9 bases and V by 4 bases; bases with no gene match: 5. CDR1 is SEHNR, CDR2 FQNEAQ, per germline (reference sequence). The CDR3 sequence is 14 residues long. For the CDR3, the DNA is TGTGCCAGCAGCTCCATAGCGGGGGGGCTTGAGCAGTTCTTC. Translated, it gives CASSSIAGGLEQFF.

The rearrangement uses TRBV14 and TRBJ1-5; D unresolved. The CDR3 extends over 18 amino acids. V was shortened by 4 bases and J by 2 bases, with 21 bases between the two germline ends. Germline-derived CDR1 and CDR2 are SGHDN and FVKESK. The CDR3: CASSRTLGGHLGNQPQHF. The CDR3 nucleotides are TGTGCCAGCAGCCGAACATTGGGAGGGCATCTCGGCAATCAGCCCCAGCATTTT.